This is a list of T cell receptor beta chains from one sample in a study of shared clonotypes between healthy human individuals. TCRdb's table, derived via immunoSEQ multiplex PCR, lists solely in-frame clones and lacks some. Altogether over a million clones are present, around 97% being singletons, with the ten largest covering about 1%. The sample consisted of naive CD4+ T cells sorted from blood. These receptors originate from a man younger than 45 in good health. The CDR3 runs from the conserved cysteine through the conserved F or W. D genes are given only for firm matches. Clone size, where shown, is once, few, many, or a class for clones that have expanded.

size,D,J,V,CDR3,DNA
NA,NA,TRBJ1-5,TRBV5-6,CASSLLGVDQPQHF,TGTGCCAGCAGCTTGCTGGGGGTTGATCAGCCCCAGCATTTT
NA,NA,TRBJ2-7,TRBV28,CASNQGQLISYEQYF,TGTGCCAGCAACCAAGGACAATTAATCTCCTACGAGCAGTACTTC
few,NA,TRBJ2-7,TRBV7-9,CASSLEAGRGYF,TGTGCCAGCAGCTTAGAAGCCGGGAGAGGGTACTTC
NA,TRBD1,TRBJ2-7,TRBV30,CAWSVLRTGGGEQYF,TGTGCCTGGAGTGTACTGAGGACAGGGGGCGGGGAGCAGTACTTC
NA,TRBD1,TRBJ2-5,TRBV29-1,CSVRDSFDQETQYF,TGCAGCGTTCGGGACAGCTTTGACCAAGAGACCCAGTACTTC
NA,NA,TRBJ1-4,TRBV5-4,CASSLSEATNEKLFF,TGTGCCAGCAGCTTGTCAGAGGCAACTAATGAAAAACTGTTTTTT
once,TRBD1,TRBJ1-4,TRBV7-3,CASSPTPGGGHEKLFF,TGTGCCAGCAGCCCAACACCAGGGGGCGGGCATGAAAAACTGTTTTTT
once,NA,TRBJ2-3,TRBV5-1,CASSWKADTQYF,TGCGCCAGCAGCTGGAAGGCGGATACGCAGTATTTT
few,NA,TRBJ1-4,TRBV5-1,CASSLGSATNEKLFF,TGCGCCAGCAGCTTGGGGTCTGCAACTAATGAAAAACTGTTTTTT
NA,NA,TRBJ2-1,TRBV9,CASSVLQGSNEQFF,TGTGCCAGCAGCGTCCTACAGGGAAGTAATGAGCAGTTCTTC
NA,TRBD2,TRBJ2-7,TRBV7-6,CASSLWGTSGRPSFYEQYF,TGTGCCAGCAGCTTATGGGGGACTAGCGGGAGGCCCTCCTTCTACGAGCAGTACTTC